Each of the 10 T cell receptor beta chains below was sequenced from the same sample in a study of blood T cells in healthy people across ages. A J-beta primer mix and a sample-barcoded 5' primer were used in a second PCR of roughly 6 to 12 cycles. TCRdb analysed the 5' RACE reads with MiXCR anew, one entry per CDR3 protein. This sample has about 780,000 distinct CDR3 sequences, with less than 60% found just once. The sample comprised blood. Every receptor here comes from an elderly man in good health.

V is TRBV7-6 and J is TRBJ2-3; the D call may be TRBD1 or TRBD2 (6 bases each). The V gene's germline CDR1 is SGHVS and CDR2 FNYEAQ. Trimming took 1 base from V and 6 from J, leaving 17 bases between them. The CDR3 spans 16 residues. CDR3 residues: CASSLVGGTSRDTQYF. The CDR3 nucleotides are TGTGCCAGCAGCTTAGTTGGGGGGACATCCCGGGATACGCAGTATTTT.

This clonotype was seen only a few times. The rearrangement joins TRBV7-2 to TRBJ2-5, with 16 bases that match TRBD2. Trimming at V came to 4 bases and at J to 4 bases, leaving 3 bases not matched to a gene. This CDR3 has 16 amino acids. CDR1 and CDR2 (germline): SGHTA, FQGNSA. CDR3 DNA: TGTGCCAGCAGCTGGGGACTAGCGGGAGGGAGAGAGACCCAGTACTTC. Translating gives CASSWGLAGGRETQYF. Full variable domain (remainder filled in from reference TRBV7-2 and TRBJ2-5): GAGVSQSPSNKVTEKGKDVELRCDPISGHTALYWYRQSLGQGLEFLIYFQGNSAPDKSGLPSDRFSAERTGGSVSTLTIQRTQQEDSAVYLCASSWGLAGGRETQYFGPGTRLLVL.

V and J are TRBV6-5 and TRBJ2-1; 8 bases line up with TRBD1. V trimming: 0 bases; J trimming: 8 bases; junction bases outside the gene matches: 9. Per germline, CDR1 MNHEY and CDR2 SVGAGI. The CDR3 loop spans 16 amino acids. The CDR3 spells CASSYSDRAASHEQFF. The CDR3 nucleotides read TGTGCCAGCAGTTACTCGGACAGGGCCGCGTCCCATGAGCAGTTCTTC.

This chain joins TRBV7-9 and TRBJ1-1, with D possibly TRBD1 on 6 matching bases. Germline-derived CDR1 and CDR2 are SEHNR and FQNEAQ (reference sequence). The V end lost 5 bases, the J end lost 5 bases, and 18 bases lay between the germline ends. The CDR3 is 15 residues long. CDR3 bases: TGTGCCAGCAGCCCAGGGGATGGGGAGGGGACTGAAGCTTTCTTT. Amino acids: CASSPGDGEGTEAFF.

The count of this clonotype is one. The gene calls are TRBV6-2 or TRBV6-3 and TRBJ2-1; 9 nucleotides agree with TRBD1. Germline loops: CDR1 MNHEY, CDR2 SVGEGT. The ends lost 6 bases at V and 7 bases at J; junction bases unmatched: 10. This CDR3 has 15 amino acids. CDR3 sequence: CASRTGTGWRNEQFF. CDR3 in DNA: TGTGCCAGCAGGACCGGGACAGGGTGGAGGAATGAGCAGTTCTTC.

The table lists this clonotype with many counts. At one boundary the junction diverges from the germline segment, which might be a read error. CDR3 residues: CASSLERDGEQFF. CDR3 nucleotides: TGTGCTAGCAGCTTAGAGAGGGACGGTGAGCAGTTCTTC. The chain uses TRBV7-7 and TRBJ2-1; the D call may be TRBD1 or TRBD2 (5 bases each). The CDR3 is 13 residues long. Germline V CDR1 and CDR2: SSHAT, FNYEAQ (reference sequence).

This clonotype has more than one count but fewer than ten. V usage is TRBV18 and J usage is TRBJ1-5; D is undetermined. The CDR3 spans 15 residues. CDR1 is KGHSH, CDR2 LQKENI, per germline. Trimming shortened V by 3 bases and J by 5 bases, and 14 bases separated the two germline ends. In DNA form, the CDR3 reads TGTGCCAGCTCACCGGGAGCAGGCCGAGATCAGCCCCAGCATTTT. It codes for CASSPGAGRDQPQHF. The variable domain in full, with the rest retrieved from reference TRBV18 and TRBJ1-5, is NAGVMQNPRHLVRRRGQEARLRCSPMKGHSHVYWYRQLPEEGLKFMVYLQKENIIDESGMPKERFSAEFPKEGPSILRIQQVVRGDSAAYFCASSPGAGRDQPQHFGDGTRLSIL.

The gene calls are TRBV7-2 and TRBJ2-1; D uncertain. The CDR3 spans 12 residues. Between the trimmed V and J ends, which lost 6 bases and 13 bases, there was a span of 16 bases. Germline V CDR1 and CDR2: SGHTA, FQGNSA. Here the CDR3 reads CASSQTLEYQFF. The CDR3, as DNA: TGTGCCAGCAGTCAAACCCTTGAATATCAGTTCTTC.

This chain links TRBV7-2 with TRBJ1-5, with 7 bases aligning to TRBD1. Germline V gene data show CDR1 as SGHTA and CDR2 as FQGNSA. This CDR3 is 15 amino acids long. The ends lost 3 bases at V and 6 bases at J; junction bases unmatched: 8. The CDR3 region is CASSFTGDGVQPQHF. In DNA, the CDR3 is TGTGCCAGCAGCTTTACAGGGGATGGTGTTCAGCCCCAGCATTTT.

The CDR3 protein is CSVASGFGLKNIQYF. CDR3 nucleotide sequence: TGCAGCGTTGCTTCGGGGTTTGGATTAAAAAACATTCAGTACTTC. The chain couples TRBV29-1 to TRBJ2-4, with D perhaps TRBD2 (5 bases). This CDR3 has 15 amino acids. The V gene lost 4 bases and the J gene lost 4 bases, with 17 bases spanning the gap. The V gene's germline CDR1 is SQVTM and CDR2 ANQGSEA.